Presented here are 16 T cell receptor beta chains from one specimen sequenced in a study of CD8 T cells in ankylosing spondylitis (dated 2017 in TCRdb). Library prep was done by 5' RACE. Reads for this sample came from an Illumina HiSeq 2500. TCRdb trimmed public reads at Q25 via fastp, called clones via MiXCR and kept in-frame beta chains. For every CDR3 protein sequence, its rows merge into one entry that carries the most common genes and DNA. The sample table shows more than 150,000 distinct CDR3 sequences, and roughly 11% are seen once. The ten largest account for approximately 32% of the sample. Sample: blood, either unsorted or a sorted T cell fraction (not recorded which). The receptors were sampled from a male donor with ankylosing spondylitis or in good health (not recorded which).

Points on this clonotype: A much larger clone sits a single nucleotide away, making a read error possible. The chain uses TRBV6-5 and TRBJ2-3; a possible D gene is TRBD2 (5 bases). Germline assignment: CDR1 MNHEY and CDR2 SVGAGI. CDR3 length: 16 amino acids. CDR3 sequence reads: CAISYSSGESTDTQYF. CDR3 DNA: TGTGCCATCAGTTACTCAAGCGGAGAGAGCACAGATACGCAGTATTTT.

At least ten counts were recorded for this clonotype. This chain joins TRBV5-1 and TRBJ2-1, with 8 nucleotides matching TRBD2. The CDR3 consists of 16 residues. The trim removed 5 bases at V and 0 bases at J, leaving 7 bases unmatched. Germline V CDR1 and CDR2: SGHRS, YFSETQ. The CDR3 here is CASSLSGTSSYNEQFF. CDR3 DNA: TGCGCCAGCAGTTTGTCCGGGACTAGCTCCTACAATGAGCAGTTCTTC. The complete variable domain, with remaining parts taken from reference TRBV5-1 and TRBJ2-1, reads KAGVTQTPRYLIKTRGQQVTLSCSPISGHRSVSWYQQTPGQGLQFLFEYFSETQRNKGNFPGRFSGRQFSNSRSEMNVSTLELGDSALYLCASSLSGTSSYNEQFFGPGTRLTVL.

The J gene is TRBJ2-5, the V gene TRBV21-1; the table calls TRBD1, which could not be checked here. TRBV21-1 is annotated as a pseudogene. The CDR3 spans 15 residues. The DNA of the CDR3 is TGTGCCAGAACTCAGACGGGGGTCTCTAAAGAGACCCAGTACTTC. It is translated as CARTQTGVSKETQYF.

The table lists this clonotype with many counts. The chain recombines TRBV12-3 or TRBV12-4 with TRBJ2-7; D unresolved. Trimming took 3 bases from V and 5 from J, leaving 5 bases between them. The CDR3 loop spans 11 amino acids. The CDR3 DNA reads TGTGCCAGCAGTTTTGGGAACGAGCAGTACTTC. Its translation: CASSFGNEQYF.

This clonotype was observed many times. This chain uses TRBV5-1 with TRBJ2-1, with D possibly being TRBD2 (6 bases). The CDR3 is made up of 14 amino acids. Germline values: CDR1 SGHRS, CDR2 YFSETQ. V lost 4 bases and J lost 4, with 12 bases in between. The chain's CDR3 is CASSLTRGYNEQFF. The CDR3 nucleotides read TGCGCCAGCAGCCTGACTAGAGGATACAATGAGCAGTTCTTC.

This rearrangement joins TRBV2 to TRBJ2-1, with 7 bases that match TRBD2. The CDR3 is 16 residues long. The ends lost 7 bases at V and 1 base at J; junction bases unmatched: 10. From germline, CDR1 is SNHLY and CDR2 FYNNEI. CDR3 amino acids: CASTDGGRGSYNEQFF. CDR3 in DNA: TGTGCCAGCACCGACGGGGGGAGAGGGTCCTACAATGAGCAGTTCTTC.

Many counts were recorded for this clonotype. J is TRBJ2-5 and V is TRBV20-1; 7 bases map to TRBD2. The ends lost 1 base at V and 0 bases at J; junction bases unmatched: 5. CDR1 and CDR2 from the germline V gene are DFQATT and SNEGSKA (reference sequence). There are 15 residues in the CDR3. This CDR3 reads CSARAGLTNQETQYF. The CDR3 DNA is TGCAGTGCTAGAGCGGGACTAACGAACCAAGAGACCCAGTACTTC.

V gene TRBV20-1 combines with J gene TRBJ2-1; D is possibly TRBD2 (5 bases). CDR3 size: 15 residues. Germline loops: CDR1 DFQATT, CDR2 SNEGSKA (reference sequence). V was pared by 0 bases and J by 0 bases, with 9 bases between. In nucleotides, the CDR3 is TGCAGTGCTAGAGATGGGAGTAGCTCCTACAATGAGCAGTTCTTC. It specifies CSARDGSSSYNEQFF.

This chain links TRBV12-3 or TRBV12-4 with TRBJ2-5; TRBD2 aligns across 14 bases. CDR3 length: 17 residues. V lost 2 bases to trimming and J lost 2 bases; unmatched junction nucleotides: 4. The CDR3 is CASSLHRLAGGQETQYF. The CDR3 nucleotides read TGTGCCAGCAGTTTACACAGACTAGCGGGAGGGCAAGAGACCCAGTACTTC.

In its sample, this clonotype was seen many times. The chain links TRBV20-1 to TRBJ1-2; D is undetermined. Germline V gene sequence: CDR1 DFQATT, CDR2 SNEGSKA (reference sequence). The CDR3 has 13 residues. Trimming cost V 3 bases and J 2 bases, with 10 bases left between them. CDR3 region: CSASPRENYGYTF. CDR3 sequence (DNA): TGCAGTGCTAGTCCAAGGGAGAACTATGGCTACACCTTC.

Many counts were recorded for this clonotype. The J gene is TRBJ1-1, the V gene TRBV12-3 or TRBV12-4; 7 nucleotides agree with TRBD1. The CDR3 is 14 residues long. V dropped 3 bases and J dropped 6; count of bases not matched to a gene: 7. This CDR3 is CASSLEGGRAEAFF. CDR3 sequence (DNA): TGTGCCAGCAGTTTGGAAGGGGGCCGTGCTGAAGCTTTCTTT.

This clonotype was detected ten times or more. This chain uses TRBV5-6 with TRBJ1-4, with a possible D match to TRBD1 (5 bases). The germline gives CDR1 SGHDT, CDR2 YYEEEE. This CDR3 spans 14 amino acids. Trimming took off 3 bases at V and 8 bases at J, with 14 bases between the two ends. In nucleotides, the CDR3 is TGTGCCAGCAGCTACGATCTCGGGACCGAAAAACTGTTTTTT. It encodes CASSYDLGTEKLFF.

At least ten counts were recorded for this clonotype. The V and J genes are TRBV4-3 and TRBJ1-6; D gene unclear. V gave up 0 bases and J gave up 7 bases, with 16 bases separating them. Germline V gene lookup returns CDR1 LGHNA and CDR2 YSLEER. The CDR3 extends over 17 amino acids. CDR3 sequence: CASSQDPSASDNSPLHF. The CDR3 DNA sequence: TGCGCCAGCAGCCAAGATCCATCAGCCTCCGACAATTCACCCCTCCACTTT.

Regarding this clonotype: This could be a read error, since a much larger clone is one nucleotide away. The rearrangement uses TRBV10-3 and TRBJ2-5; D call uncertain. The CDR3 is 11 amino acids. Germline V CDR1 and CDR2: ENHRY, SYGVKD. DNA for the CDR3: TGTGGCATCAGTGAGAAAGAGACCCAGTACTTC. It is translated as CGISEKETQYF.

This clonotype was seen at least ten times. The chain combines TRBV14 with TRBJ2-2; 12 bases fit TRBD2. Germline CDR1 and CDR2: SGHDN and FVKESK. The CDR3 has 16 residues. Trimming at V came to 6 bases and at J to 5 bases, leaving 7 bases not matched to a gene. CDR3: CASRLSGTSGTGELFF. The CDR3, as DNA: TGTGCCAGCAGGCTATCCGGGACTAGCGGGACCGGGGAGCTGTTTTTT. The variable domain in full, with the rest retrieved from reference TRBV14 and TRBJ2-2, is EAGVTQFPSHSVIEKGQTVTLRCDPISGHDNLYWYRRVMGKEIKFLLHFVKESKQDESGMPNNRFLAERTGGTYSTLKVQPAELEDSGVYFCASRLSGTSGTGELFFGEGSRLTVL.

This clonotype was detected a few times. The chain is built from TRBV9 and TRBJ2-1; 8 nucleotides agree with TRBD2. Germline CDR1 reads SGDLS; CDR2 reads YYNGEE. The ends lost 0 bases at V and 5 bases at J; junction bases unmatched: 13. The CDR3 length is 18 residues. The CDR3 sequence: CASSVDSGGGRTHNEQFF. DNA of the CDR3: TGTGCCAGCAGCGTAGATTCAGGAGGCGGGAGGACCCACAATGAGCAGTTCTTC.